This passage covers 4 T cell receptor beta chains from one sample sequenced in a study of Tregs in tolerant kidney transplant recipients. Clones were read by immunoSEQ multiplex PCR, and TCRdb kept only the in-frame ones, dropping some. The sample gives tens of thousands of clones, roughly 85% of which show up once; approximately 2.3% is in the top ten. The material was Tregs from blood, obtained before the transplant. The receptors stem from a human donor who received a combined kidney and bone marrow transplant.

In nucleotides, the CDR3 is TGCGCCAGCAGCTTGGCAGGACTAGCGAGCTCCTACAATGAGCAGTTCTTC. This translates into CASSLAGLASSYNEQFF. V gene TRBV5-1 combines with J gene TRBJ2-1; 9 bases line up with TRBD2. Germline trimming cut 0 bases from V and 0 bases from J; bases unmatched to any gene: 4. The germline gives CDR1 SGHRS, CDR2 YFSETQ. The CDR3 has 17 amino acids.

V and J are TRBV5-1 and TRBJ1-1, with D maybe TRBD1 (5 bases). The CDR3 is 14 residues long. V lost 5 bases to trimming and J lost 5 bases, with 16 bases between them. Germline V gene data show CDR1 as SGHRS and CDR2 as YFSETQ. The CDR3 sequence is CASRVDSARTEAFF. The CDR3 DNA sequence: TGCGCCAGCAGGGTCGACAGTGCGAGGACTGAAGCTTTCTTT.

This chain links TRBV19 with TRBJ2-3, with D possibly matching TRBD2 (7 bases). This CDR3 is built from 16 residues. Looked up from germline, CDR1 is LNHDA and CDR2 is SQIVND (reference sequence). The V gene lost 9 bases and the J gene lost 1 base, with 20 bases spanning the gap. CDR3 DNA: TGTGCCAGCAAAGTAGGGGGGGGCCTCCGCACAGATACGCAGTATTTT. Its translation: CASKVGGGLRTDTQYF.

The chain combines TRBV6-6 with TRBJ2-3, with a weak D call TRBD2 (6 bases). V was cut by 2 bases and J by 1 base, with 13 bases left in between. This CDR3 comprises 16 residues. Per the germline V gene, CDR1 is MNHNY and CDR2 is SVGAGI (reference sequence). The DNA for the CDR3 is TGTGCCAGCAGTTACCTCGGGGCTAGCGGCACAGATACGCAGTATTTT. Translated: CASSYLGASGTDTQYF.